This TCR beta chain is drawn from a study of graft-versus-host responses after intestinal transplantation. Across the whole study: Isolated intestinal, liver-intestinal, or multivisceral transplants had been given to the recipients. After anti-thymocyte globulin induction, recipients took tacrolimus and steroids for roughly three years.

The table came from immunoSEQ multiplex PCR; TCRdb's copy has only in-frame clones and leaves some out. This table has 95,000 to 100,000 clones, around 86% appearing once. The CDR3 extends over 14 amino acids. After removal of 3 bases from V and 1 base from J, the junction contained 2 bases not matched to a gene. CDR1 and CDR2 (germline): MNHEY, SMNVEV (reference sequence). Study-level points and caveats: Recipient bone marrow held GvH clones, some seen earlier in ileum or blood. Researchers found peak circulating GvH clone levels linked to early post-transplant HvG declines.

As regards this clone: Its antigen is not identified.

The chain joins TRBV27 to TRBJ2-7; TRBD2 matches 8 bases. The origin of this receptor is a human patient who received an intestinal transplant, so some T cells may come from the graft donor. This specimen consisted of PBMCs, obtained 255 days after intestinal transplant. CDR3 DNA: TGTGCCAGCAGTTTTGGCGGGAGGTCCTACGAGCAGTACTTC. Translated, it gives CASSFGGRSYEQYF.